This TCR beta chain was retrieved from a study of T-cell memory formation after mild COVID-19. As for the study in general: In these data, TCR clusters were largely donor specific.

cDNA libraries for TCR alpha and TCR beta, carrying sample barcodes and UMIs, came from 5'RACE with constant-segment primers. TCRdb called the 5' RACE reads again in MiXCR, with one record for every CDR3 protein. The sample contains under 550,000 distinct CDR3 sequences, about a sixth of which appear only once. Trimming took 6 bases from V and 9 from J, leaving 15 bases between them. This CDR3 has 13 amino acids. The germline gives CDR1 MNHEY, CDR2 SVGAGI. Regarding the study as a whole: Pre-infection memory harbored some responding clones, suggesting cross-reactive memory joined. What remained unconfirmed was the SARS-CoV-2 specificity of second-wave clones peaking on day 37.

This clonotype was observed a few times. Its antigen is not identified. The sample was PBMCs or a T cell subset sorted from them (not recorded which). The chain employs TRBV6-5 and TRBJ1-5; D is ambiguous. This sequence originates from a man aged 18-30 years who had mild COVID-19 (a few samples of this study predate the infection). Cell type and time point are not known. The CDR3 loop reads CASSEQTFGPQHF. The CDR3, as DNA: TGTGCCAGCAGCGAACAGACCTTTGGGCCCCAGCATTTT.